This TCR beta chain was found in a study of cytomegalovirus exposure and HLA in healthy donors. This CDR3 is built from 18 residues. Unmatched junction bases numbered 19, after V lost 5 bases and J lost 8 bases. Per germline, CDR1 SGHTA and CDR2 FQGTGA. The donors were healthy bone marrow donors. As for this clone: Its antigen is not identified.

Vbeta (60) and Jbeta (13) primers were used in the PCR. Sequencing was performed with immunoSEQ multiplex PCR; in TCRdb, only in-frame clones are kept and a portion is missing. The table lists about 110,000 clones, around 63% of them singletons, with approximately 3% in the top ten. Study-wide points: Cytomegalovirus status was reportedly diagnosed by the classifier with high sensitivity and specificity. The number of N-insertions in an Asian-associated ancestry cluster was reportedly below the approximately 700-donor mean in a later analysis. Upon later analysis, HLA-associated TCR beta chains proved more clonally expanded than other, equally common chains.

This sequence joins TRBV7-3 and TRBJ2-1, with 9 positions matching TRBD2. The receptor's source is a man younger than 40 in good health and CMV-seronegative. The sequenced sample consisted of PBMCs. The CDR3 region has the DNA TGTGCCAGCAGCCCCAACCCGGCATTTAGCGGGAGCATGTATGAGCAGTTCTTC. Protein product: CASSPNPAFSGSMYEQFF.